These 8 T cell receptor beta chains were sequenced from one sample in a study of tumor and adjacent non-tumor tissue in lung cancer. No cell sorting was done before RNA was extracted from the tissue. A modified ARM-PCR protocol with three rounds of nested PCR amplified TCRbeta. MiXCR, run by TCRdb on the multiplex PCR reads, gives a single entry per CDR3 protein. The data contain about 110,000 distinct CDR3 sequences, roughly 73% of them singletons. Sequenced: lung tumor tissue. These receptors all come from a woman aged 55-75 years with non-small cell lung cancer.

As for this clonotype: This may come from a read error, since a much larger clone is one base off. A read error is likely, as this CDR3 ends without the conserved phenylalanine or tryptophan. CDR3 sequence (DNA): TGCGCCAGCAGCCAAGGGTCAGGGGATGGCTACACCTTA. This encodes CASSQGSGDGYTL. The chain uses TRBV4-3 and TRBJ1-2; TRBD1 might be the D (6 bases). Germline V gene lookup returns CDR1 LGHNA and CDR2 YSLEER. The CDR3 covers 13 residues. Trimming shortened V by 1 base and J by 6 bases, and 9 bases separated the two germline ends.

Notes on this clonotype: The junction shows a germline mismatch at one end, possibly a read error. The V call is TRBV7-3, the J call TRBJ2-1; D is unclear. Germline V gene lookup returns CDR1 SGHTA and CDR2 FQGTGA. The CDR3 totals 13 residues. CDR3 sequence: CANSLTSYNEQFF. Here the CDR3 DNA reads TGTGCCAACAGCTTAACATCCTACAATGAGCAGTTCTTC.

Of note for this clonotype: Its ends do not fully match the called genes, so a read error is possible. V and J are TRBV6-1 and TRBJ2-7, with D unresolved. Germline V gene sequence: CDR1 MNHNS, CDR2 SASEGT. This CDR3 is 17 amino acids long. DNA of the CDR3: TGTGCCAGCAGCCCCCCCCAACGGGCGTGCAGACCCTACGAGCAGTATTTC. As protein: CASSPPQRACRPYEQYF.

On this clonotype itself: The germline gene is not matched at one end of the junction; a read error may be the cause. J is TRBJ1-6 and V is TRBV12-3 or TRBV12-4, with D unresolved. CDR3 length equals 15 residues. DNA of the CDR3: TGTGCCAGCAGTCTTGGACGTTCCTATAATTCACACCTCCACTTT. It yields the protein CASSLGRSYNSHLHF.

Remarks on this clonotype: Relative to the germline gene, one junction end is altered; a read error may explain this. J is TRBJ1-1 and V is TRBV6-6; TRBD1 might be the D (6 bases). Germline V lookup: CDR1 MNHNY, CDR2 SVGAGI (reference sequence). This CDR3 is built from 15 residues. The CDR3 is CASRSTGEYQAEAFF. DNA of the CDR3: TGTGCCAGCAGGTCGACAGGCGAGTATCAGGCTGAAGCTTTCTTC.

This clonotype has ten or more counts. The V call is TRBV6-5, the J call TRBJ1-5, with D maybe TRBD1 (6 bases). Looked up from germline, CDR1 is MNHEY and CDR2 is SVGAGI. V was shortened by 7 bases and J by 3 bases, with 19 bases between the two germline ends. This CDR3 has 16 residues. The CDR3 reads CASTRQWDNFNQPQHF. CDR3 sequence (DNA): TGTGCCAGCACACGCCAGTGGGACAACTTCAATCAGCCCCAGCATTTT.

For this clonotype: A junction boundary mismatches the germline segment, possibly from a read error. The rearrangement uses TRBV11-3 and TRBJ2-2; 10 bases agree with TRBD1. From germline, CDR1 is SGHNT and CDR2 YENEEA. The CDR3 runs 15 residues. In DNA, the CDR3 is TGTGCCAGCAGGCCTGGGACAGGGGTTACCGGGGAGCTGTTCTTT. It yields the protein CASRPGTGVTGELFF.

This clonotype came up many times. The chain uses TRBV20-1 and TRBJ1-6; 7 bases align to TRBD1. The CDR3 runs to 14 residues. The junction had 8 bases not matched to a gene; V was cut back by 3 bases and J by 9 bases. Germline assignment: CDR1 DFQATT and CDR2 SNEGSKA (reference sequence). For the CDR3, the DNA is TGCAGTGCTAGGGAAACAGGGGCAAGTTCACCCCTCCACTTT. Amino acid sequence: CSARETGASSPLHF.